These 27 T cell receptor beta chains were all obtained from the same sample, sequenced in a study of T cells in Graves' hyperthyroidism and ophthalmopathy. Amplified TCR beta CDR3 regions came from RNA transcripts. RT-PCR in the first round (using the HTBI primer set) targeted the TCR CDR3. TCRdb re-called the multiplex PCR reads with MiXCR, one entry per CDR3 protein. The sample lists around 500,000 distinct CDR3 sequences; about 16% were seen once. Sequencing was carried out using blood. All receptors derive from a woman aged 25 to 39 with Graves' ophthalmopathy.

This clonotype appeared many times. V usage is TRBV28 and J usage is TRBJ2-2, with D tentatively TRBD2 (6 bases). Germline CDR1 and CDR2: MDHEN and SYDVKM. This CDR3 is 13 amino acids long. CDR3 in amino acids: CAAFQGLTGELFF. CDR3 nucleotide sequence: TGTGCTGCCTTTCAGGGACTCACCGGGGAGCTGTTTTTT.

This clonotype was seen at least ten times. The chain recombines TRBV20-1 with TRBJ1-1; TRBD1 aligns across 8 bases. Germline trimming cut 6 bases from V and 1 base from J; bases unmatched to any gene: 7. Looked up from germline, CDR1 is DFQATT and CDR2 is SNEGSKA (reference sequence). This CDR3 has 14 residues. DNA of the CDR3: TGCAGTGCAAGGGAGACAGGGGAGAACACTGAAGCTTTCTTT. It codes for CSARETGENTEAFF.

There are many counts of this clonotype. The chain combines TRBV27 with TRBJ2-1; D gene uncertain. This CDR3 region has 14 residues. Germline V CDR1 and CDR2: MNHEY, SMNVEV (reference sequence). Trimming cost V 2 bases and J 2 bases, with 7 bases left between them. In DNA form, the CDR3 reads TGTGCCAGCAGTTTAACCCCGGCCTACAATGAGCAGTTCTTC. Amino acid sequence: CASSLTPAYNEQFF.

The V gene is TRBV7-3, the J gene TRBJ2-5; 7 nucleotides line up with TRBD1. CDR3 length equals 15 residues. J was trimmed by 1 base and V by 3 bases; bases with no gene match: 5. Per germline, CDR1 SGHTA and CDR2 FQGTGA. CDR3 in DNA: TGTGCCAGCAGCTTCCCCGGGACAGCCCAAGAGACCCAGTACTTC. Its translation: CASSFPGTAQETQYF.

This clonotype was counted at least ten times. The CDR3: CASSLAWTPNHEQFF. Here the CDR3 DNA reads TGTGCCAGCAGCTTAGCCTGGACACCAAACCATGAGCAGTTCTTC. The chain employs TRBV7-2 and TRBJ2-1; perhaps TRBD1 as D (5 bases). Between the trimmed V and J ends, which lost 0 bases and 8 bases, there was a span of 14 bases. The CDR3 is 15 residues long. CDR1 and CDR2 (germline): SGHTA, FQGNSA. The full variable domain, with the rest looked up from reference TRBV7-2 and TRBJ2-1, is GAGVSQSPSNKVTEKGKDVELRCDPISGHTALYWYRQSLGQGLEFLIYFQGNSAPDKSGLPSDRFSAERTGGSVSTLTIQRTQQEDSAVYLCASSLAWTPNHEQFFGPGTRLTVL.

This clonotype showed up many times. The V call is TRBV2, the J call TRBJ2-3; TRBD2 matches at 8 bases. CDR3 length: 15 residues. CDR1 SNHLY and CDR2 FYNNEI come from the germline V gene. Trimming at V came to 5 bases and at J to 0 bases, leaving 4 bases not matched to a gene. The CDR3: CASSSLAGSTDTQYF. The DNA for the CDR3 is TGTGCCAGCAGTTCCTTAGCGGGAAGCACAGATACGCAGTATTTT.

This clonotype has ten or more counts. This sequence joins TRBV7-3 and TRBJ2-1; 7 positions agree with TRBD2. Germline V gene sequence: CDR1 SGHTA, CDR2 FQGTGA. The CDR3 consists of 16 residues. The trim removed 3 bases at V and 2 bases at J, leaving 7 bases unmatched. CDR3 sequence reads: CASSLGREYPYNEQFF. CDR3 bases: TGTGCCAGCAGCTTGGGGCGGGAGTACCCCTACAATGAGCAGTTCTTC.

Ten or more counts support this clonotype. The rearrangement links TRBV7-6 to TRBJ2-5, with D possibly being TRBD2 (5 bases). CDR3 length equals 16 residues. V was clipped by 5 bases and J by 5 bases, with 21 bases between them. Germline CDR1 and CDR2: SGHVS and FNYEAQ. CDR3 region: CASSPHGVSPGETQYF. CDR3 in DNA: TGTGCCAGCAGCCCACACGGCGTCTCCCCGGGGGAGACCCAGTACTTC.

The sample holds a few counts of this clonotype. This chain uses TRBV30 with TRBJ2-7; the match to TRBD1 covers 8 bases. The junction had 4 bases not matched to a gene; V was cut back by 7 bases and J by 5 bases. The CDR3 loop spans 11 amino acids. Germline lookup yields CDR1 GTSNPN and CDR2 SVGIG (reference sequence). The CDR3 coding sequence is TGTGCCTTCCGGGACAGGAACGAGCAGTACTTC. Protein sequence: CAFRDRNEQYF.

This clonotype appeared a few times. The V call is TRBV4-2, the J call TRBJ1-5, with TRBD1 identical over 8 bases. Trimming took 1 base from V and 7 from J; bases not matched to a gene: 6. Germline-derived CDR1 and CDR2 are LGHNA and YNFKEQ. CDR3 length equals 15 residues. The CDR3 nucleotides are TGTGCCAGCAGCCAAGGGGGGGCAGGGGGCCAGCCCCAGCATTTT. Its translation: CASSQGGAGGQPQHF.

The chain has TRBV19 and TRBJ1-4; 8 bases match TRBD1. J was trimmed by 8 bases and V by 3 bases; bases with no gene match: 5. Germline V gene lookup returns CDR1 LNHDA and CDR2 SQIVND (reference sequence). CDR3 size: 14 residues. Here the CDR3 reads CASSIGTGPEKLFF. In DNA form, the CDR3 reads TGTGCCAGTAGTATCGGGACAGGCCCGGAAAAACTGTTTTTT.

This clonotype appeared many times. V and J are TRBV7-2 and TRBJ1-3; D gene uncertain. V was trimmed by 4 bases and J by 1 base, leaving 5 bases between them. Germline V gene sequence: CDR1 SGHTA, CDR2 FQGNSA. The CDR3 runs 13 residues. The CDR3 reads CASSSGSGNTIYF. DNA of the CDR3: TGTGCCAGCAGCTCCGGGTCTGGAAACACCATATATTTT.

This clonotype was detected many times. The chain joins TRBV4-3 to TRBJ1-4; D is possibly TRBD1 (6 bases). This CDR3 region has 17 residues. Looked up from germline, CDR1 is LGHNA and CDR2 is YSLEER. The ends were cut back, 0 bases at V and 4 bases at J, with 15 bases in the middle. The CDR3 loop reads CASSQDGWTDNNEKLFF. Here the CDR3 DNA reads TGCGCCAGCAGCCAAGATGGTTGGACAGACAATAATGAAAAACTGTTTTTT.

This clonotype was seen only a few times. The rearrangement links TRBV11-3 to TRBJ2-5; D perhaps matches TRBD2 (5 bases). The V end was cut by 3 bases, the J end by 0 bases, with 8 bases between. CDR1 is SGHNT and CDR2 is YENEEA in the germline V gene. This CDR3 region has 14 residues. In DNA, the CDR3 is TGTGCCAGCAGCTTCTACGGGGACCAAGAGACCCAGTACTTC. Translated: CASSFYGDQETQYF. The variable domain in full, with the rest retrieved from reference TRBV11-3 and TRBJ2-5, is EAGVVQSPRYKIIEKKQPVAFWCNPISGHNTLYWYLQNLGQGPELLIRYENEEAVDDSQLPKDRFSAERLKGVDSTLKIQPAELGDSAVYLCASSFYGDQETQYFGPGTRLLVL.

The chain joins TRBV14 to TRBJ2-2; D is uncertain. The CDR3 loop spans 15 amino acids. CDR1 is SGHDN and CDR2 is FVKESK in the germline V gene. The ends were cut back, 4 bases at V and 3 bases at J, with 12 bases in the middle. CDR3 sequence reads: CASSPQTPYTGELFF. CDR3 DNA sequence: TGTGCCAGCAGCCCCCAGACACCTTACACCGGGGAGCTGTTTTTT.

The gene calls are TRBV5-1 and TRBJ2-3; D gene ambiguous. The CDR3 runs 12 residues. CDR1 and CDR2 (germline): SGHRS, YFSETQ. Between the trimmed V and J ends, which lost 3 bases and 5 bases, there was a span of 7 bases. As DNA, the CDR3 is TGCGCCAGCAGCTCAGACTTAGATACGCAGTATTTT. Amino acid sequence: CASSSDLDTQYF.

This clonotype has a count of ten or more. The chain carries TRBV7-9 and TRBJ1-2, with 8 bases aligning to TRBD1. CDR1 and CDR2 (germline): SEHNR, FQNEAQ (reference sequence). This CDR3 region has 14 residues. J gave up 3 bases and V 5 bases, and 5 bases lay outside the gene matches. As DNA, the CDR3 is TGTGCCAGCAGCGTCACGACAGGGGACTATGGCTACACCTTC. Encoded protein: CASSVTTGDYGYTF.

The chain has TRBV20-1 and TRBJ1-5, with D maybe TRBD1 (5 bases). V lost 5 bases to trimming and J lost 7 bases, with 15 bases between them. CDR1 and CDR2 (germline): DFQATT, SNEGSKA (reference sequence). The CDR3 has 13 amino acids. CDR3 protein: CSAPPGPGQPQHF. The CDR3, as DNA: TGCAGTGCTCCACCGGGACCGGGGCAGCCCCAGCATTTT.

The sample holds a few counts of this clonotype. The V and J genes are TRBV7-6 and TRBJ2-1, with D tentatively TRBD1 (6 bases). The CDR3 sequence is 14 residues long. Germline V gene lookup returns CDR1 SGHVS and CDR2 FNYEAQ. The germline V and J ends were trimmed by 4 bases and 10 bases, with 17 bases remaining between them. DNA of the CDR3: TGTGCCAGCAGCTCTGGAGCCAGGGGCTTAGAGCAGTTCTTC. Protein product: CASSSGARGLEQFF.

The chain links TRBV5-4 to TRBJ2-1; 7 positions match TRBD2. This CDR3 has 15 residues. Trimming cost V 0 bases and J 8 bases; bases outside gene matches: 8. In germline, CDR1 is SGHNT, CDR2 YYREEE (reference sequence). This chain's CDR3 is CASSLVWEGGDEQFF. CDR3 DNA: TGTGCCAGCAGCTTGGTGTGGGAGGGAGGAGATGAGCAGTTCTTC.

This clonotype has just a few counts. The chain links TRBV19 to TRBJ2-2; 7 bases agree with TRBD2. The CDR3 runs 16 residues. Germline V gives CDR1 LNHDA, CDR2 SQIVND (reference sequence). V dropped 7 bases and J dropped 4; count of bases not matched to a gene: 12. Here the CDR3 reads CASTDVGRGRTGELFF. CDR3 nucleotide sequence: TGTGCCAGTACCGACGTGGGGAGGGGACGCACCGGGGAGCTGTTTTTT.

This rearrangement joins TRBV7-9 to TRBJ2-7, with 7 bases aligning to TRBD2. The CDR3 is 14 residues long. With 2 bases clipped from V and 2 bases from J, the junction kept 3 bases outside the gene matches. From germline, CDR1 is SEHNR and CDR2 FQNEAQ (reference sequence). CDR3 nucleotide sequence: TGTGCCAGCAGCTTACGCGGGAGCACCTACGAGCAGTACTTC. Amino acid sequence: CASSLRGSTYEQYF.

The rearrangement links TRBV27 to TRBJ1-1; TRBD1 is a possible D gene (6 bases). With 10 bases removed from V and 0 bases from J, the gap between germline ends came to 12 bases. Germline-derived CDR1 and CDR2 are MNHEY and SMNVEV (reference sequence). This CDR3 has 13 amino acids. CDR3 amino acids: CATRTEMNTEAFF. The CDR3 region has the DNA TGTGCCACCAGGACAGAAATGAACACTGAAGCTTTCTTT.

This clonotype was picked up many times. The rearrangement links TRBV20-1 to TRBJ1-5, with D possibly matching TRBD1 (5 bases). Trimming took 6 bases from V and 6 from J, leaving 15 bases between them. CDR3 size: 13 residues. CDR1 is DFQATT and CDR2 is SNEGSKA in the germline V gene (reference sequence). The CDR3: CSAQYRSGQPQHF. CDR3 coding DNA: TGCAGTGCGCAATACAGGTCCGGTCAGCCCCAGCATTTT.

This clonotype appeared many times. This may come from a read error, since a much larger clone is one base off. The genes are TRBV7-2 and TRBJ2-3, with D possibly called TRBD1 or TRBD2 (7 bases each). Looked up from germline, CDR1 is SGHTA and CDR2 is FQGNSA. Trimming took 4 bases from V and 4 from J, leaving 9 bases between them. The CDR3 spans 13 residues. The CDR3 reads CASSSGGADTQYF. For the CDR3, the DNA is TGTGCCAGCAGCTCAGGGGGGGCAGATACGCAGTATTTT.

With regard to this clonotype: This clone may be a read error of a much larger clone one base away. The J gene is TRBJ1-1, the V gene TRBV5-1; D possibly corresponds to TRBD1 (6 bases). CDR3 length: 14 residues. V lost 7 bases and J 4 bases, leaving 17 bases between the germline ends. CDR1 is SGHRS and CDR2 is YFSETQ in the germline V gene. CDR3 loop: CASGWGAQSTEAFF. DNA of the CDR3: TGCGCCAGCGGATGGGGGGCACAGAGCACTGAAGCTTTCTTT.

The sample holds many counts of this clonotype. CDR3 in amino acids: CASSGDSNTGELFF. The CDR3 nucleotides read TGTGCCAGCAGTGGAGACTCTAACACCGGGGAGCTGTTTTTT. The chain carries TRBV2 and TRBJ2-2; no reliable D call. The CDR3 has 14 residues. In germline, CDR1 is SNHLY, CDR2 FYNNEI. V lost 4 bases and J 2 bases, leaving 8 bases between the germline ends.